Reported below is one T cell receptor beta chain. The CDR3 has 16 residues. Unmatched junction bases numbered 9, after V lost 3 bases and J lost 2 bases. Germline loops: CDR1 LNHDA, CDR2 SQIVND (reference sequence). This record comes from a study of technical replicates of blood from a handful of donors. Assay used: immunoSEQ multiplex PCR; TCRdb lists only in-frame clones, some missing. The data show about 84,000 clones, around 93% seen once. The chain recombines TRBV19 with TRBJ2-7, with 8 bases aligning to TRBD2. Sequenced material: T cells isolated from PBMCs. The TCR was taken from a human donor in good health. The CDR3 sequence: CASSMGTSGHAYEQYF. The CDR3 DNA reads TGTGCCAGTAGTATGGGTACTAGCGGTCATGCCTACGAGCAGTACTTC.